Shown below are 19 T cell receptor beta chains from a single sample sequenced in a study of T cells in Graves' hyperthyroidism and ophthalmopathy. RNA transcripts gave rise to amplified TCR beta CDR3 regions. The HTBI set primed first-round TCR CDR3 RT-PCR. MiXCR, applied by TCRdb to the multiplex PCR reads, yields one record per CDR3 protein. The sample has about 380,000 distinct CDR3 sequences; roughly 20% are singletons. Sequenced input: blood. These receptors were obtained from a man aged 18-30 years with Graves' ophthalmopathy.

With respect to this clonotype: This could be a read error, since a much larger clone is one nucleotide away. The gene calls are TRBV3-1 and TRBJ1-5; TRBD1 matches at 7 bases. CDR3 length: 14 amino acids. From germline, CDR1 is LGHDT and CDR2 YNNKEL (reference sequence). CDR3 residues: CACSPQGIYQPQHF. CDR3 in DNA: TGTGCCTGCAGTCCACAGGGGATTTATCAGCCCCAGCATTTT.

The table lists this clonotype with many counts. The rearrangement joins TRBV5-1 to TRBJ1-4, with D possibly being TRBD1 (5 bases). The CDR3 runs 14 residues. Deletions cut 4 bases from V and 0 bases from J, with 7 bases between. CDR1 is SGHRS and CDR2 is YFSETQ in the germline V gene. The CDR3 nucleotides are TGCGCCAGCAGCGAGACAGCAACTAATGAAAAACTGTTTTTT. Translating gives CASSETATNEKLFF.

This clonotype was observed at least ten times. In DNA form, the CDR3 reads TGTGCCAGCAGCTCCGCCGGGGTCACTGAAGCTTTCTTT. It codes for CASSSAGVTEAFF. The V gene is TRBV7-9, the J gene TRBJ1-1, with D hard to call. Trimming left V 4 bases short and J 4 bases short, with 10 bases between. The CDR3 consists of 13 residues. Germline CDR1 and CDR2: SEHNR and FQNEAQ (reference sequence).

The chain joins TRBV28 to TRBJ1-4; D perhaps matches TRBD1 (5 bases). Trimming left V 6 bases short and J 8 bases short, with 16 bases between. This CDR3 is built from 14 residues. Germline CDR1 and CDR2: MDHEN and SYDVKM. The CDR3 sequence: CASRTGPTFEKLFF. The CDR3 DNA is TGTGCCAGCAGAACGGGACCGACATTCGAAAAACTGTTTTTT.

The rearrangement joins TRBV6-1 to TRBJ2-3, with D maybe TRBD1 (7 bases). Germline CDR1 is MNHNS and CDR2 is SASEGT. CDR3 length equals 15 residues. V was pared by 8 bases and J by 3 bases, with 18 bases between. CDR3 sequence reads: CASGKLAGGTDTQYF. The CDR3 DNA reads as TGTGCCAGCGGAAAACTAGCAGGGGGGACAGATACGCAGTATTTT.

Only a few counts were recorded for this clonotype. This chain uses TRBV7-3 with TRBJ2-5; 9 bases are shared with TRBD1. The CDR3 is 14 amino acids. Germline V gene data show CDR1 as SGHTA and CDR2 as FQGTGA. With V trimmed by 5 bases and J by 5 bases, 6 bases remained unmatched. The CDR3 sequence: CASSPQGAPETQYF. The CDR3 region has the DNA TGTGCCAGCAGCCCACAGGGGGCCCCGGAGACCCAGTACTTC.

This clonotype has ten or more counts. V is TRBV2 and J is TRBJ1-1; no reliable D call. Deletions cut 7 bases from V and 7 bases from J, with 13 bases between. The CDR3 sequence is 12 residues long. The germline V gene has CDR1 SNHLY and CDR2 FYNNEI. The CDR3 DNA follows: TGTGCCAGCAAGGGCAGCTATATTGAAGCTTTCTTT. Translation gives CASKGSYIEAFF.

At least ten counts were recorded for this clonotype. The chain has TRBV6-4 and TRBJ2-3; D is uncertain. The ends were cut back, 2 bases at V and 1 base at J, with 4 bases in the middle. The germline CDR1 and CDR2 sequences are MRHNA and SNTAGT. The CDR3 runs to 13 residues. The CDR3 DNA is TGTGCCAGCAGTGACAGGGGCACAGATACGCAGTATTTT. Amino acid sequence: CASSDRGTDTQYF.

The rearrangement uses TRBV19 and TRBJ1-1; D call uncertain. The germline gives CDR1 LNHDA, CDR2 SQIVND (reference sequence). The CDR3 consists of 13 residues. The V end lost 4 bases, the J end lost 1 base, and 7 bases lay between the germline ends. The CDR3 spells CASSKRANTEAFF. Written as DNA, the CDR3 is TGTGCCAGTAGTAAACGGGCGAACACTGAAGCTTTCTTT.

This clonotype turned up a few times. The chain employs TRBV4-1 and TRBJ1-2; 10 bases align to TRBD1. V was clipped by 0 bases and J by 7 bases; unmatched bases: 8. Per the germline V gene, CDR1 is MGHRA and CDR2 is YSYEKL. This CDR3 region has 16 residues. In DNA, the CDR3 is TGCGCCAGCAGCCAAGAGGGGACAGGGGATCCCGCTGGCTACACCTTC. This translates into CASSQEGTGDPAGYTF.

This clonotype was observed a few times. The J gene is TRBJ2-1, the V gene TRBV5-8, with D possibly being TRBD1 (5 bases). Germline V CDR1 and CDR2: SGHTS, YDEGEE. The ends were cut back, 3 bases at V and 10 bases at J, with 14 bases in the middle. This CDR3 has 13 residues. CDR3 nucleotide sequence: TGTGCCAGCAGCTCTGGGGCCTTTAGGGAGCAGTTCTTC. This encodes CASSSGAFREQFF.

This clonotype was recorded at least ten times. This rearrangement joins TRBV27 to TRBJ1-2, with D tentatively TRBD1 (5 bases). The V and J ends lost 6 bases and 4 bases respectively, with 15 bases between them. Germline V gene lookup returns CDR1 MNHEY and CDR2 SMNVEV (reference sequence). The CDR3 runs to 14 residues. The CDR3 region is CASSWDREVYGYTF. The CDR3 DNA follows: TGTGCCAGCAGCTGGGACCGGGAGGTCTATGGCTACACCTTC.

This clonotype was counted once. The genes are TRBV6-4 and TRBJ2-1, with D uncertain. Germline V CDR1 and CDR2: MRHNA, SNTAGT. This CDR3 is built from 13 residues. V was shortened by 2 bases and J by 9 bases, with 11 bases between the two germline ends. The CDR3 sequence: CASSDIINGEQFF. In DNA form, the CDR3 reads TGTGCCAGCAGTGACATAATCAATGGTGAGCAGTTCTTC.

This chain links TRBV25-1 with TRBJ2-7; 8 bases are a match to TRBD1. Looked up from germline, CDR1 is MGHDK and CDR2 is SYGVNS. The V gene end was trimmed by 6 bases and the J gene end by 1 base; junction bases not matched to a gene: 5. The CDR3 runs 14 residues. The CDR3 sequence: CASSGQGVSYEQYF. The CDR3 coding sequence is TGTGCCAGCAGCGGACAGGGAGTTTCCTACGAGCAGTACTTC.

The CDR3 DNA is TGTGCCAGCAGCTTAGGGGGACCCGGAAACACCATATATTTT. Residues: CASSLGGPGNTIYF. The chain recombines TRBV7-6 with TRBJ1-3; weak D call: TRBD1 (5 bases). The germline CDR1 and CDR2 sequences are SGHVS and FNYEAQ. V lost 1 base, J lost 4 bases, and 8 bases lay in between. The CDR3 consists of 14 residues.

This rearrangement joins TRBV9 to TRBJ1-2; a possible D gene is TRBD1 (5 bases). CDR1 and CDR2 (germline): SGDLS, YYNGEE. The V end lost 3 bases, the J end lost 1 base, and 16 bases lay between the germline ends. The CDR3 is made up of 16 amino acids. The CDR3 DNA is TGTGCCAGCAGCGAGAGAGGGGCAGATTTTAACTATGGCTACACCTTC. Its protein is CASSERGADFNYGYTF.

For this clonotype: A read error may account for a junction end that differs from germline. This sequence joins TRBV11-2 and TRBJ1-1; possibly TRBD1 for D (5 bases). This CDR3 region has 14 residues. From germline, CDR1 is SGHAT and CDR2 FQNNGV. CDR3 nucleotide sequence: TGTGCCAGCAGCTTACACCAATGGGGCACTGAAGCTCTCTTT. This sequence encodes CASSLHQWGTEALF.

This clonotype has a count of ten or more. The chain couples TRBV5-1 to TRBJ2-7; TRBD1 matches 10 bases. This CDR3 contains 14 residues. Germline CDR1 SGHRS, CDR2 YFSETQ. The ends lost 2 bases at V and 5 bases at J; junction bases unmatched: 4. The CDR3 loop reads CASSFGTGDDEQYF. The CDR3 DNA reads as TGCGCCAGCAGCTTCGGGACAGGGGATGACGAGCAGTACTTC.

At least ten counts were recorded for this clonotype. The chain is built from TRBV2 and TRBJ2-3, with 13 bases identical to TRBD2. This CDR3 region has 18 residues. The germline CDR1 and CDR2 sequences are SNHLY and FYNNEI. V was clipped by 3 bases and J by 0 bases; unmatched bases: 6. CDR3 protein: CASSDGTSGAPSTDTQYF. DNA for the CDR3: TGTGCCAGCAGTGACGGGACTAGCGGGGCTCCTAGCACAGATACGCAGTATTTT.